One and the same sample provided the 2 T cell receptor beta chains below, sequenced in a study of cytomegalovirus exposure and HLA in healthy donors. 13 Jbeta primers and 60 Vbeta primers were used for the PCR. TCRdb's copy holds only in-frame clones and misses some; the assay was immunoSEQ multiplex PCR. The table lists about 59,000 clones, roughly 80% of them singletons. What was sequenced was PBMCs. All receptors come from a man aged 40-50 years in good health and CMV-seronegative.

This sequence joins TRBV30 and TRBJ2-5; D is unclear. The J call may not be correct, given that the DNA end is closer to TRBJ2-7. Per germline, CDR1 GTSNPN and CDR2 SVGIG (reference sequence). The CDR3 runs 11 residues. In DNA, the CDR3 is TGTGCCTGGAGTGAGTACTACGAGCAGTACTTC. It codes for CAWSEYYEQYF.

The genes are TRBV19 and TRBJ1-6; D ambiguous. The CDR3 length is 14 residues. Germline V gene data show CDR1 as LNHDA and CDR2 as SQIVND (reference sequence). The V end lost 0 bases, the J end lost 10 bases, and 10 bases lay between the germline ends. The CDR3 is CASSIDYDGSPLHF. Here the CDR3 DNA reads TGTGCCAGTAGTATAGATTACGACGGGTCACCCCTCCACTTT.